This TCR beta chain derives from a study of T cells after yellow fever vaccination. For the study at large: In the case of low-cell-number fractions, SMART-Seq v4 Ultra Low Input was used for preparation.

Germline V lookup: CDR1 SGHRS, CDR2 YFSETQ. V shed 2 bases, J shed 1 base, and the junction held 4 bases outside the gene matches. This CDR3 comprises 16 residues. This clonotype occurred many times. As TCR cDNA was made by 5'RACE template switching, a universal primer site and UMIs were added. TCRdb redid the calling of the 5' RACE reads with MiXCR, one entry per CDR3 protein. Here the sample spans about 16,000 distinct CDR3 sequences, about 4% being singletons. Findings and limits, study-wide: Once the booster was given, most primary-vaccination clones reappeared, at roughly 96% for CD4 and 85% to 90% for CD8. Abundant clonotypes from the bulk population could have been carried over as contaminants into FACS-sorted repertoires.

The chain recombines TRBV5-1 with TRBJ2-5; 11 bases match TRBD2. The TCR comes from a man aged 25 to 40 who received the YFV17D yellow fever vaccine. This sample comprised PBMCs, either bulk or a sorted T-cell subset (CD4+, CD8+, memory, or dextramer-sorted; not recorded which), obtained 15 days after the yellow fever booster vaccination. The CDR3 DNA is TGCGCCAGCAGCTTCACTAGCGGGAGCCGCCAAGAGACCCAGTACTTC. Its translation is CASSFTSGSRQETQYF.